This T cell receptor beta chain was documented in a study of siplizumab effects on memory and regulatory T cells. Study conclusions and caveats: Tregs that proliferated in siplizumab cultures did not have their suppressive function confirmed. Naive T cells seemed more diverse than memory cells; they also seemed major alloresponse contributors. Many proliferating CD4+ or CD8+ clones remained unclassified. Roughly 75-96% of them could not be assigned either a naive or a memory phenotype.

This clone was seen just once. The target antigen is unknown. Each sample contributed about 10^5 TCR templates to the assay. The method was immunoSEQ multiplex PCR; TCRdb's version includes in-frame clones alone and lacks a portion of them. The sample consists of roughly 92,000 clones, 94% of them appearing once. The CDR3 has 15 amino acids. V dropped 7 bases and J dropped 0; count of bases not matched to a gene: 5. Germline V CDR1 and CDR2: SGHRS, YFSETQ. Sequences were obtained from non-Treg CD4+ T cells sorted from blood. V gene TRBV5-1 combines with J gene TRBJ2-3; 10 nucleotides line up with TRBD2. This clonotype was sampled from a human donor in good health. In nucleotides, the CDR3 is TGCGCCAGCCGCAGCGGGGGGGCGAGCACAGATACGCAGTATTTT. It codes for CASRSGGASTDTQYF.